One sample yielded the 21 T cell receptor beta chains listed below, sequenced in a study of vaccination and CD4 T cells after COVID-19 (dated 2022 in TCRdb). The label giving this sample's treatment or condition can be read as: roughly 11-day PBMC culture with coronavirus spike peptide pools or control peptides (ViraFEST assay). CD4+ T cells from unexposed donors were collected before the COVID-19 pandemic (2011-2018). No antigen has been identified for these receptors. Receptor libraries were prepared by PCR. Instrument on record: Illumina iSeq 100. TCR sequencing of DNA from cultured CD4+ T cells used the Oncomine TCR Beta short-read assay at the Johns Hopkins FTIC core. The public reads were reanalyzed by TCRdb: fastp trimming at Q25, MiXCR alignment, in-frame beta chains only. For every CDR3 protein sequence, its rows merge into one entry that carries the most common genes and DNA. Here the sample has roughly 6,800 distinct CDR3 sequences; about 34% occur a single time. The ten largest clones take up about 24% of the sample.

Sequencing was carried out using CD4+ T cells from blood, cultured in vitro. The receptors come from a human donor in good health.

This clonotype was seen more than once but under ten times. CDR3 in DNA: TGCAGTGCTAGAGACCCCCGACAGGGTTTAGATTCACCCCTCCACTTT. This codes for CSARDPRQGLDSPLHF. The J gene is TRBJ1-6, the V gene TRBV20-1; TRBD1 aligns across 7 bases. The trim removed 0 bases at V and 8 bases at J, leaving 10 bases unmatched. From germline, CDR1 is DFQATT and CDR2 SNEGSKA (reference sequence). The CDR3 runs to 16 residues.

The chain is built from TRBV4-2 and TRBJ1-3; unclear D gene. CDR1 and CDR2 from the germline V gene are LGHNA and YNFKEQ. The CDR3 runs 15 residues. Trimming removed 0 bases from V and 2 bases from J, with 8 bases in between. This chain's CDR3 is CASSQDYGAGNTIYF. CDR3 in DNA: TGTGCCAGCAGCCAAGACTACGGGGCTGGAAACACCATATATTTT.

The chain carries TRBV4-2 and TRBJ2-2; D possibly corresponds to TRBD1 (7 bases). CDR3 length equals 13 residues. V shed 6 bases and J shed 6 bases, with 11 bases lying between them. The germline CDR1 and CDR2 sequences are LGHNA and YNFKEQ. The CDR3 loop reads CASSLRGAGELFF. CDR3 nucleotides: TGTGCCAGCAGTCTCAGGGGGGCCGGGGAGCTGTTTTTT.

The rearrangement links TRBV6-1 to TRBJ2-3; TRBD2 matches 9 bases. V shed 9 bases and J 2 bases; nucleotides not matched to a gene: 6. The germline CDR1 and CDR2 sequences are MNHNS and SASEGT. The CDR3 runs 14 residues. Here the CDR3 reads CASRGGGDTDTQYF. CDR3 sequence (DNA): TGTGCCAGTCGCGGCGGGGGGGACACAGATACGCAGTATTTT.

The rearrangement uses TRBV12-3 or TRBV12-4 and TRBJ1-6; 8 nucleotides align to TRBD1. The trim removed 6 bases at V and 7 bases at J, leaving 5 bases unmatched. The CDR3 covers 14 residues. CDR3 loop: CASSLDRVNSPLHF. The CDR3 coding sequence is TGTGCCAGCAGCCTGGACAGGGTGAATTCACCCCTCCACTTT.

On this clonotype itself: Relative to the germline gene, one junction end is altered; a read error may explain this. The CDR3 reads CASGLSSTGDTQYF. For the CDR3, the DNA is TGCGCCAGCGGCTTGAGTAGCACAGGGGATACGCAGTATTTT. The rearrangement links TRBV5-1 to TRBJ2-3, with a weak D call TRBD1 (6 bases). Germline V CDR1 and CDR2: SGHRS, YFSETQ. CDR3 length: 14 residues. Full variable domain (missing parts from reference TRBV5-1 and TRBJ2-3): KAGVTQTPRYLIKTRGQQVTLSCSPISGHRSVSWYQQTPGQGLQFLFEYFSETQRNKGNFPGRFSGRQFSNSRSEMNVSTLELGDSALYLCASGLSSTGDTQYFGPGTRLTVL.

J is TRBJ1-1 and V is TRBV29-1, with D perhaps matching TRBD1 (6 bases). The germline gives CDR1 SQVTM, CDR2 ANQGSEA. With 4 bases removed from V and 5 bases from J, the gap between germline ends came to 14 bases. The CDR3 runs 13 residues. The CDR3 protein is CSVGGGRITEAFF. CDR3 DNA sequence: TGCAGCGTTGGGGGGGGCCGGATAACTGAAGCTTTCTTT.

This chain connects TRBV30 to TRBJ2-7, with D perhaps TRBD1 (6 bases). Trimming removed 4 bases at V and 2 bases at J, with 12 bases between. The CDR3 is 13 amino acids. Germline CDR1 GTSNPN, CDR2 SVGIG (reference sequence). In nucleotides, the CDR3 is TGTGCCTGGATGGTGGACAGAGCCTACGAGCAGTACTTC. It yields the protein CAWMVDRAYEQYF.

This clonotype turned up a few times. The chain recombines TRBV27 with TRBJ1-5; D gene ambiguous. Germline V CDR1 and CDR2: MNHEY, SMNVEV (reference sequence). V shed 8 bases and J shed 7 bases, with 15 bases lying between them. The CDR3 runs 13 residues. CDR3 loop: CASSFEGRQPQHF. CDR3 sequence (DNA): TGTGCCAGCTCGTTTGAGGGCCGACAGCCCCAGCATTTT.

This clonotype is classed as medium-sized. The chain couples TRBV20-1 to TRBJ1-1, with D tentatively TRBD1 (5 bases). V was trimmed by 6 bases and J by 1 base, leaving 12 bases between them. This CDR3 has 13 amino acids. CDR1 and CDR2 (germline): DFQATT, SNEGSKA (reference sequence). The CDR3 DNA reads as TGCAGTGCGGAGAGGGGCAGGAACACTGAAGCTTTCTTT. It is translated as CSAERGRNTEAFF.

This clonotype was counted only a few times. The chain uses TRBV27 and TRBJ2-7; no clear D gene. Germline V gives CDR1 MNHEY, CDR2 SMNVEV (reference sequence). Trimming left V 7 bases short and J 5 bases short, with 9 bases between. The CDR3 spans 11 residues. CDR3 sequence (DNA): TGTGCCAGCACGATATGGGACGAGCAGTACTTC. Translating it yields CASTIWDEQYF.

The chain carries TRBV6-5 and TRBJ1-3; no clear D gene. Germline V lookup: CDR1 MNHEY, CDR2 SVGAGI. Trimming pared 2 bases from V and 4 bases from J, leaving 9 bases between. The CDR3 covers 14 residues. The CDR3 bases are TGTGCCAGCAGTTACGGGGTGCAGGGAAACACCATATATTTT. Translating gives CASSYGVQGNTIYF.

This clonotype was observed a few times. The CDR3 nucleotides read TGTGCCAGCAGTTTTGACAGGGACGTGCAGTACTTC. This translates into CASSFDRDVQYF. The chain recombines TRBV12-3 or TRBV12-4 with TRBJ2-7, with 7 bases fitting TRBD1. With V trimmed by 3 bases and J by 9 bases, 5 bases remained unmatched. The length of the CDR3 is 12 residues.

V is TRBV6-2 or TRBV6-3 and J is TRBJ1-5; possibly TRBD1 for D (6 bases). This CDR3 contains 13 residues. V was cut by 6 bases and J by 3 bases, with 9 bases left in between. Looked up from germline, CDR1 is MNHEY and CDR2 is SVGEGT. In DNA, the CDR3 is TGTGCCAGCAGGACAGGCCTCAATCAGCCCCAGCATTTT. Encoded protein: CASRTGLNQPQHF.

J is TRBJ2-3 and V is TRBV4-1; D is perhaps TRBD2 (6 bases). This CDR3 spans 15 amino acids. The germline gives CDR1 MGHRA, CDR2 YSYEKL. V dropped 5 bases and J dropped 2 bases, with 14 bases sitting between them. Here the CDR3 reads CASSYSGLHTDTQYF. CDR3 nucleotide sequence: TGCGCCAGCAGCTACTCGGGACTCCACACAGATACGCAGTATTTT.

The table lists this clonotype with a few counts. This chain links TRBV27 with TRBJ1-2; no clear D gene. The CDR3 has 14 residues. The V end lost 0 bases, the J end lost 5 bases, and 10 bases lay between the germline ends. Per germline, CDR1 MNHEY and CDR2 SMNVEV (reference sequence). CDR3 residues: CASSLSRNIYGYTF. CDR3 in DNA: TGTGCCAGCAGTTTATCGAGGAACATTTATGGCTACACCTTC.

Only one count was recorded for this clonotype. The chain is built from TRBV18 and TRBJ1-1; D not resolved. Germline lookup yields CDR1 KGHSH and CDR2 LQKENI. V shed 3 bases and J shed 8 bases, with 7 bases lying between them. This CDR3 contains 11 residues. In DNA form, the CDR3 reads TGTGCCAGCTCACCTGAGAGAGAAGCTTTCTTT. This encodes CASSPEREAFF.

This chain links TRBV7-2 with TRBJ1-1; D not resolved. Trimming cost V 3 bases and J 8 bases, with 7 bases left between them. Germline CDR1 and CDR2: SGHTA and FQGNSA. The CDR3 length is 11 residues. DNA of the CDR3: TGTGCCAGCAGCTTCGGATACGAAGCTTTCTTT. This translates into CASSFGYEAFF.

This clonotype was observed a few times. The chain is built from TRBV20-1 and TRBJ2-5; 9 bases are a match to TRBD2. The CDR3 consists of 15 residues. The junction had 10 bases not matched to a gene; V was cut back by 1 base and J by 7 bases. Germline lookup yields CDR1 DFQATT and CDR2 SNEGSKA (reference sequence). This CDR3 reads CSARASGTSKGTQYF. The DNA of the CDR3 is TGCAGTGCTAGAGCGTCCGGGACTAGCAAAGGGACCCAGTACTTC.

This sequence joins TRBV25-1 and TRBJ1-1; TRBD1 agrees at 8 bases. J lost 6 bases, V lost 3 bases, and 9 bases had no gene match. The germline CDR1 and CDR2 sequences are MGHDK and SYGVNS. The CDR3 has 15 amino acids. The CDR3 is CASSEYVTGVSEAFF. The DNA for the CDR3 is TGTGCCAGCAGTGAGTATGTGACAGGGGTTTCTGAAGCTTTCTTT. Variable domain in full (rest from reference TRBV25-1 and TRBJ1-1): EADIYQTPRYLVIGTGKKITLECSQTMGHDKMYWYQQDPGMELHLIHYSYGVNSTEKGDLSSESTVSRIRTEHFPLTLESARPSHTSQYLCASSEYVTGVSEAFFGQGTRLTVV.

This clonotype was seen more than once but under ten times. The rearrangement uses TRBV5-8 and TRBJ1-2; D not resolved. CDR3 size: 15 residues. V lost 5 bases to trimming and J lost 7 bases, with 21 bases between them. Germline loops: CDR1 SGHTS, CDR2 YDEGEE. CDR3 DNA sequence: TGTGCCAGCAGTCCTTGGGGAAGAAAGGCAACTGGCTACACCTTC. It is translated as CASSPWGRKATGYTF.